Below, one TCR beta chain is given with its context. Its matching antigen is unknown. This sample stems from a study of shared clonotypes between healthy human individuals. Whole-study findings and limits: Sequencing depth was predicted to influence how clonotypes are shared among donors. Across several donors, naive CD4 shared 5% to 5.5%, naive CD8 around 3.5%, memory CD4 over 2%, memory CD8 0.4% to 0.5%.

Trimming cost V 3 bases and J 8 bases, with 13 bases left between them. The germline V gene encodes CDR1 SGHVS and CDR2 FNYEAQ. This CDR3 has 13 amino acids. The protocol was immunoSEQ multiplex PCR, while the TCRdb copy is restricted to in-frame clones and leaves out a portion. This table holds a few million clones, around 90% found once. The source of this sequence is a young man in good health. The sequencing sample was made of naive CD4+ T cells sorted from blood. The subset denotes: CD45RA+ positively selected. The chain carries TRBV7-6 and TRBJ1-2; D call uncertain. The CDR3 bases are TGTGCCAGCAGCTTCGCGGGTCGCGGGGGCTACACCTTC. It specifies CASSFAGRGGYTF.